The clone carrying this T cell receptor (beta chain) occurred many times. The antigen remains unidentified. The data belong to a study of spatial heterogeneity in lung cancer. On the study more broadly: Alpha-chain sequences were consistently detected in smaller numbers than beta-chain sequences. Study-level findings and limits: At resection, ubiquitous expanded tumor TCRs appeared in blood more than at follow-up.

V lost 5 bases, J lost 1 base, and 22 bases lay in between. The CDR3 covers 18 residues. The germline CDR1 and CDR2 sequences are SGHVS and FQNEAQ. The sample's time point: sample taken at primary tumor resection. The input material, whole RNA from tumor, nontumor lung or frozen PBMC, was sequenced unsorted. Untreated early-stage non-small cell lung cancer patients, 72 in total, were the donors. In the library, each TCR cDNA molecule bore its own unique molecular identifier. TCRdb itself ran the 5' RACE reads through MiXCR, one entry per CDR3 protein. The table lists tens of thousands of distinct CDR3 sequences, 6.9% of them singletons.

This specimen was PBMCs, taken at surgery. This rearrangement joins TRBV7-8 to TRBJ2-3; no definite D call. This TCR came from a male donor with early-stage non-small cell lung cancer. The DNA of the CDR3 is TGTGCCAGCAGCCCTCTCGACACGGTCCCCCTGGGCACAGATACGCAGTATTTT. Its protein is CASSPLDTVPLGTDTQYF.